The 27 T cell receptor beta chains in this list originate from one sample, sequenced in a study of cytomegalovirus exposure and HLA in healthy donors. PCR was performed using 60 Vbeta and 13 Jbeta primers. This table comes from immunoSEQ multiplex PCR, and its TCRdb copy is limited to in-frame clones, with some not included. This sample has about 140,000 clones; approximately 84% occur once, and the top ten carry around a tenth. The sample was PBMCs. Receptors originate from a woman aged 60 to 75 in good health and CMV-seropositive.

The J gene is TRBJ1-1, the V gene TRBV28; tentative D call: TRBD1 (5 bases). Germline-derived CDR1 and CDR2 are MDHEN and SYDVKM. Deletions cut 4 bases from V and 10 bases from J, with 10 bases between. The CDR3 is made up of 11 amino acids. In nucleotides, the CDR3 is TGTGCCAGCAGTTCAGCCGGGGGAGCTTTCTTT. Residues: CASSSAGGAFF.

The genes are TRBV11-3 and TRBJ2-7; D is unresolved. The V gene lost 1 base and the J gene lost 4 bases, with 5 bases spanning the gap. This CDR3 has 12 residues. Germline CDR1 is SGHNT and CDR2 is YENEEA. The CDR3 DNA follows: TGTGCCAGCAGCTTAGGTCGGTACGAGCAGTACTTC. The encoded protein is CASSLGRYEQYF.

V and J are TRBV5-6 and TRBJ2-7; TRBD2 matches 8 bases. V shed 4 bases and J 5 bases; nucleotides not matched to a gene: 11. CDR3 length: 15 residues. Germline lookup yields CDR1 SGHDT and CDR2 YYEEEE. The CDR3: CASSPEAGVPDEQYF. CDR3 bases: TGTGCCAGCAGCCCTGAAGCGGGAGTTCCCGACGAGCAGTACTTC.

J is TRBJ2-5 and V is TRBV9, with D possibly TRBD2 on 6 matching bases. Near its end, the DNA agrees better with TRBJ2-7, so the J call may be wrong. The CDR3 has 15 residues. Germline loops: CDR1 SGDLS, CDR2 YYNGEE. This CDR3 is CASSVGTSSSYEQYF. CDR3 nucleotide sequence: TGTGCCAGCAGCGTAGGAACTAGCAGCTCCTACGAGCAGTACTTC.

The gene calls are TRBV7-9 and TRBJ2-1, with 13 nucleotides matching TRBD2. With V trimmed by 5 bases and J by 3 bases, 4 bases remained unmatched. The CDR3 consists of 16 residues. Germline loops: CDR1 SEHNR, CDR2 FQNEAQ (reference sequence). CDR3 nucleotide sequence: TGTGCCAGCAGCCAGAGGACTAGCGGGAGCTACAATGAGCAGTTCTTC. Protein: CASSQRTSGSYNEQFF. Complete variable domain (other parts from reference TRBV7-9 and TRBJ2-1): DTGVSQNPRHKITKRGQNVTFRCDPISEHNRLYWYRQTLGQGPEFLTYFQNEAQLEKSRLLSDRFSAERPKGSFSTLEIQRTEQGDSAMYLCASSQRTSGSYNEQFFGPGTRLTVL.

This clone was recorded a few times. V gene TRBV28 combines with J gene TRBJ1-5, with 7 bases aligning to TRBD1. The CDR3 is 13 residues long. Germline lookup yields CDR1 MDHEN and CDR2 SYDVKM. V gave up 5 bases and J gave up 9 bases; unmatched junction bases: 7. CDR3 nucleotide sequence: TGTGCCAGCAGTGGACAGGCGGTAAGGCCCCAGCATTTT. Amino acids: CASSGQAVRPQHF.

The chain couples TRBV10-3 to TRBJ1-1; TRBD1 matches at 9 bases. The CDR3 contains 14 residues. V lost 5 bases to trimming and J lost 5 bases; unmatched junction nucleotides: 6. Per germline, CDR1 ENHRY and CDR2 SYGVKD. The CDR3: CAISSGQGTTEAFF. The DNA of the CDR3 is TGTGCCATCAGTTCGGGACAGGGTACTACTGAAGCTTTCTTT.

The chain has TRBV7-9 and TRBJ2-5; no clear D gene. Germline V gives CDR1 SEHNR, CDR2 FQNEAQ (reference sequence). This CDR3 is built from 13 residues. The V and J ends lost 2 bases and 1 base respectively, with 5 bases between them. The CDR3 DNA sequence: TGTGCCAGCAGCTTAAACAGCCAAGAGACCCAGTACTTC. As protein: CASSLNSQETQYF.

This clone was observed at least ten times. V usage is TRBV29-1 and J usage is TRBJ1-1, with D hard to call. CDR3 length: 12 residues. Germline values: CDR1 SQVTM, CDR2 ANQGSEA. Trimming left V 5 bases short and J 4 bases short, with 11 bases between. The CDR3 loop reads CSVRRGGTEAFF. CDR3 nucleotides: TGCAGCGTTCGGCGGGGAGGCACTGAAGCTTTCTTT.

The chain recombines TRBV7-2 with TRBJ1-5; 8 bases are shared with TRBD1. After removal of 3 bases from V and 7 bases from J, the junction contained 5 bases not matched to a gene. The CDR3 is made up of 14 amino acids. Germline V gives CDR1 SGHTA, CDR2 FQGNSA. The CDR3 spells CASSLTGEGQPQHF. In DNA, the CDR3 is TGTGCCAGCAGCTTGACAGGGGAAGGGCAGCCCCAGCATTTT.

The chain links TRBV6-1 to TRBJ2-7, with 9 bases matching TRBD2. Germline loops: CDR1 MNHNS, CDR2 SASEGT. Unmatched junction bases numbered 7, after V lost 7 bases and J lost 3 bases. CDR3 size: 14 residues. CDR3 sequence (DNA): TGTGCCAGCACCGCGGGAGGGTTAATCTACGAGCAGTACTTC. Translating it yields CASTAGGLIYEQYF.

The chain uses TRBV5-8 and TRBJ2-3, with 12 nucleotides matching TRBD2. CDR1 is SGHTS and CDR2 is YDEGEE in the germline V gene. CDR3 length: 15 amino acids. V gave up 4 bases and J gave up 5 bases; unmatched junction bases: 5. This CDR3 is CASSASGRAGDTQYF. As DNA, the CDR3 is TGTGCCAGCAGCGCTAGCGGGAGGGCCGGAGATACGCAGTATTTT. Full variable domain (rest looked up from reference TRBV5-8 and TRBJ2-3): EAGVTQSPTHLIKTRGQQATLRCSPISGHTSVYWYQQALGLGLQFLLWYDEGEERNRGNFPPRFSGRQFPNYSSELNVNALELEDSALYLCASSASGRAGDTQYFGPGTRLTVL.

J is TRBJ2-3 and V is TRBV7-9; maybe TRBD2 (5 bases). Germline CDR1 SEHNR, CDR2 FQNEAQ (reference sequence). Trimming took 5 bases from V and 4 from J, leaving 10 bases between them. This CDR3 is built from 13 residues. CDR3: CASSPLAPDTQYF. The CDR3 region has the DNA TGTGCCAGCAGCCCTCTAGCCCCAGATACGCAGTATTTT.

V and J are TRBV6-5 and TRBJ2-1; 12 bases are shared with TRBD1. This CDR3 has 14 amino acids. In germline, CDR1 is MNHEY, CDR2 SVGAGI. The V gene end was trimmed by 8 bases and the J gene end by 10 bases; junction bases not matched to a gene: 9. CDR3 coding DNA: TGTGCCAGCCACGGGGACAGGGGGCTTGGAGAGCAGTTCTTC. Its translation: CASHGDRGLGEQFF.

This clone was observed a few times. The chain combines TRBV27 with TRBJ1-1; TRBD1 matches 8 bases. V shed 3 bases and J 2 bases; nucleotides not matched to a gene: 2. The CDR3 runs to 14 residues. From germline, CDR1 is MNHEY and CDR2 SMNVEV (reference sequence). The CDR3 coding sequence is TGTGCCAGCAGTTTGGACAGGGACAACACTGAAGCTTTCTTT. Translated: CASSLDRDNTEAFF.

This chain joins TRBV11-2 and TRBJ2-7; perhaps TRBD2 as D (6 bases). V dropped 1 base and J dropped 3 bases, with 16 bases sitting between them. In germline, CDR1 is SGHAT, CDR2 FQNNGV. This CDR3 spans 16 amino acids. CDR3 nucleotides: TGTGCCAGCAGCTTAGCCCCCGTCCCGGGAGACTACGAGCAGTACTTC. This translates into CASSLAPVPGDYEQYF.

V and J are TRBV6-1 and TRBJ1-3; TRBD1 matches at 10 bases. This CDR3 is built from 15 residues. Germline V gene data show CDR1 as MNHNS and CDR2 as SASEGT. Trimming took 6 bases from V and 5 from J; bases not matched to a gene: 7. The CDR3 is CASRSGQGIRNTIYF. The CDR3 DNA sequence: TGTGCCAGCAGGTCGGGACAGGGGATCAGAAACACCATATATTTT.

The CDR3 DNA follows: TGCAGCGTTAGGGCGGGAGGGGGCACAGATACGCAGTATTTT. Translating gives CSVRAGGGTDTQYF. J is TRBJ2-3 and V is TRBV29-1, with TRBD2 identical over 9 bases. J lost 1 base, V lost 5 bases, and 4 bases had no gene match. CDR1 and CDR2 (germline): SQVTM, ANQGSEA. The CDR3 loop spans 14 amino acids.

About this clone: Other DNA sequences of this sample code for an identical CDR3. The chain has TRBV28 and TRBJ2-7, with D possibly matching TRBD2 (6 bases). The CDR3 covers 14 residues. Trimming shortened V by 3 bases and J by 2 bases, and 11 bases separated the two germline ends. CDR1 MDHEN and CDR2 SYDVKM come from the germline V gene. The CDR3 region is CASSLGGAPYEQYF. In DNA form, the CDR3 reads TGTGCCAGCAGTTTGGGCGGGGCCCCCTACGAGCAGTACTTC.

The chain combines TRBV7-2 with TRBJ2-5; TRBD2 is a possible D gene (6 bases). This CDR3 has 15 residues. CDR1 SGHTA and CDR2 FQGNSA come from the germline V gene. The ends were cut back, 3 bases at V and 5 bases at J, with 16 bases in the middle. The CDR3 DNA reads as TGTGCCAGCAGCTTGGTCCCTAGGGCGGGGGAGACCCAGTACTTC. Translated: CASSLVPRAGETQYF.

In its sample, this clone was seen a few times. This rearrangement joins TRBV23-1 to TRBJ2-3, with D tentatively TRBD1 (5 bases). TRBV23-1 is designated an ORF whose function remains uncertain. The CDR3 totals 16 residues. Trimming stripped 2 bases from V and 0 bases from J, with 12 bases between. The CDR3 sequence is CASSQGARSSTDTQYF. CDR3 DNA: TGCGCCAGCAGTCAAGGGGCGCGGTCTAGCACAGATACGCAGTATTTT.

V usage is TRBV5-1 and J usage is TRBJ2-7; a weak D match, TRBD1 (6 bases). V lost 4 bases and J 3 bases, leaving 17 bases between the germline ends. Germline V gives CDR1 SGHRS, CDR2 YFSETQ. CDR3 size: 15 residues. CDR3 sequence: CASSPVQGAYYEQYF. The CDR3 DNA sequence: TGCGCCAGCAGCCCGGTACAGGGAGCCTACTACGAGCAGTACTTC.

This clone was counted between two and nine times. This chain's CDR3 is CASSTGVETEAFF. CDR3 bases: TGTGCCAGCAGCACGGGGGTGGAGACTGAAGCTTTCTTT. J is TRBJ1-1 and V is TRBV9, with D maybe TRBD1 (5 bases). Germline CDR1 SGDLS, CDR2 YYNGEE. The CDR3 is made up of 13 amino acids. V dropped 4 bases and J dropped 5 bases, with 12 bases sitting between them.

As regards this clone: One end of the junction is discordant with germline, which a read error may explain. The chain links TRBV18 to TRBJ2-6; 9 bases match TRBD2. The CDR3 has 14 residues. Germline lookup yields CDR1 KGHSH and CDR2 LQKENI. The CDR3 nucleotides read TGTGCCAGCTCACCACCGCGGGGGGGCAACGTCCTGACTTTC. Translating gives CASSPPRGGNVLTF.

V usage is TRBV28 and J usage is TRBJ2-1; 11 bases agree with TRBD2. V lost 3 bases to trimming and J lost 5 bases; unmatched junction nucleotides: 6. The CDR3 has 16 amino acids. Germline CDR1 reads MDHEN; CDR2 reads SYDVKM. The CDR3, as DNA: TGTGCCAGCAGTTTGGGGGGACTAGCGGATAACAATGAGCAGTTCTTC. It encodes CASSLGGLADNNEQFF.

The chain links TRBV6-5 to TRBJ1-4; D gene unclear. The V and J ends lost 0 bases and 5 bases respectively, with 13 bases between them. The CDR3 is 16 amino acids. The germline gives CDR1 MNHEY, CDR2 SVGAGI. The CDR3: CASSYSMGSSNEKLFF. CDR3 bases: TGTGCCAGCAGTTACTCGATGGGGAGCTCAAATGAAAAACTGTTTTTT.

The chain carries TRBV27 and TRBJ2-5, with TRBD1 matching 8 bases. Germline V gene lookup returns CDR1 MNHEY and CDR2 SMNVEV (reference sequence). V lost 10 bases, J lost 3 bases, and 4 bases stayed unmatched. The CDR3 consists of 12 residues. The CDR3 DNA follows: TGTGCCACCGGACAGGGTGAAGAGACCCAGTACTTC. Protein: CATGQGEETQYF.